This T cell receptor (beta chain) was found in a study of shared clonotypes between healthy human individuals. Study results and caveats: Around 5% was the fraction of naive CD4 clonotypes found shared across several donors.

Germline V gene lookup returns CDR1 SQVTM and CDR2 ANQGSEA. Trimming stripped 3 bases from V and 0 bases from J, with 12 bases between. CDR3 length equals 14 residues. To note about this clone: What it recognizes is unknown.

CD8 cells classed as naive were CD45RO-negative and positively selected for CCR7, excluding terminally differentiated effector memory CD45RA+ cells. Assay execution proceeded at the deep level. On sorted subsets, replicate PCRs used about 200 ng DNA, or around 30,000 T cell genomes. Source study methods: ImmunoSEQ yielded junction-only sequences lacking quality scores, so filtering differed. Here immunoSEQ multiplex PCR was the method, and the copy in TCRdb shows in-frame clones only, minus some. The V and J calls and clone size come from that table; D and trimming were worked out from the DNA. The sample lists some 2 million clones; over 85% were seen once.

The TCR was taken from a man younger than 30 in good health. Material for sequencing was naive CD8+ T cells sorted from blood. The chain is built from TRBV29-1 and TRBJ2-7; tentatively, D is TRBD1 or TRBD2 (5 bases each). CDR3 sequence reads: CSVDGGPSSYEQYF. CDR3 coding DNA: TGCAGCGTTGATGGGGGTCCAAGCTCCTACGAGCAGTACTTC.